The clone carrying this T cell receptor (beta chain) was counted at least ten times. Time point denoted: pre-sensitization, week 0. The treatment is: therapeutic diphenylcyclopropenone sensitization with weekly scalp DPC. The data originate from a study of human T cells and chemical hapten exposure. Study overall: Small pooled library volume differences mainly caused per-sample TCR yield variation.

Germline CDR1 reads SGHAT; CDR2 reads FQNNGV. Trimming stripped 5 bases from V and 6 bases from J, with 8 bases between. This CDR3 spans 11 amino acids. Individual cDNA molecules received unique molecular identifiers in the library. TCRdb itself ran the RACE reads through MiXCR, one entry per CDR3 protein. The sample has approximately 100,000 distinct CDR3 sequences, 12% seen once. The starting material was whole blood, obtained in connection with sensitization to the hapten diphenylcyclopropenone (DPC). The chain employs TRBV11-2 and TRBJ2-7; D is ambiguous. This clonotype was sampled from a woman in her 50s with alopecia areata. Some clones in this sample may be carry-over from other donors' samples. Here the CDR3 DNA reads TGTGCCAGCAGCCCTCAGATCGAGCAGTACTTC. Amino acids: CASSPQIEQYF. Filled out from reference TRBV11-2 and TRBJ2-7, the complete variable domain reads EAGVAQSPRYKIIEKRQSVAFWCNPISGHATLYWYQQILGQGPKLLIQFQNNGVVDDSQLPKDRFSAERLKGVDSTLKIQPAKLEDSAVYLCASSPQIEQYFGPGTRLTVT.